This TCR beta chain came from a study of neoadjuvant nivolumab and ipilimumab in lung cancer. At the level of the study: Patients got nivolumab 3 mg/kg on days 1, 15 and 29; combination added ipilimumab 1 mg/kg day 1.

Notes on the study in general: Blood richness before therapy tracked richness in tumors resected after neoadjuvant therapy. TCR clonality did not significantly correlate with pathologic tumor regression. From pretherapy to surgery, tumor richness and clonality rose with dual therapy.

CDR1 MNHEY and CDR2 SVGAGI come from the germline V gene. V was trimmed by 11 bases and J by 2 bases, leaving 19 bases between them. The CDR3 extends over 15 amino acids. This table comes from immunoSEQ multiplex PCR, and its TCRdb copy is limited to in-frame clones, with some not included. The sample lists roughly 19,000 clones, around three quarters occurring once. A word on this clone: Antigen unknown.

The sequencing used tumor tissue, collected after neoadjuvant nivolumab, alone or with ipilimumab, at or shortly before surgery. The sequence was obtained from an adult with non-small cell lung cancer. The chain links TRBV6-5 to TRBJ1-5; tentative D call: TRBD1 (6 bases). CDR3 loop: CASRGTGTGNQPQHF. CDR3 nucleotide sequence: TGTGCCTCCCGAGGAACAGGGACGGGCAATCAGCCCCAGCATTTT.